This T cell receptor beta chain was obtained from a study of sequential checkpoint blockade in melanoma. Treatment specified: randomized to nivolumab then ipilimumab (arm A) or the reverse (arm B). Live CD3+CD8+ CD19− CD56− cells were sorted from PBMCs. The repertoire was sequenced with immunoSEQ multiplex PCR; TCRdb's copy has only in-frame clones and lacks some. The sample contains around 11,000 clones, roughly 51% of which appear only once. From germline, CDR1 is MGHRA and CDR2 YSYEKL. The CDR3 runs to 15 residues. The V gene lost 1 base and the J gene lost 1 base, with 8 bases spanning the gap. This clone was counted a few times.

The sequencing here drew on CD8+ T cells sorted from blood (inferred from file names), taken from a patient given nivolumab and ipilimumab in sequence. V is TRBV4-1 and J is TRBJ1-5, with D unresolved. The source is a human donor with melanoma. CDR3 residues: CASSQAGKSNQPQHF. In nucleotides, the CDR3 is TGCGCCAGCAGCCAAGCCGGGAAGAGCAATCAGCCCCAGCATTTT.